These 25 T cell receptor beta chains came from one sample sequenced in a study of OX40 agonist ivuxolimab in advanced cancers. TCRdb's copy holds only in-frame clones and misses some; the assay was immunoSEQ multiplex PCR. Of about 84,000 clones in the sample, approximately 84% were seen once. The source was CD4+ or CD8+ T cells sorted from blood, collected in a trial of the OX40 agonist ivuxolimab. Receptors were obtained from an adult with an advanced solid tumor such as melanoma, head and neck, liver or kidney cancer.

The CDR3 spells CASASGGAGGELFF. Written as DNA, the CDR3 is TGTGCCAGCGCGAGCGGGGGGGCAGGCGGGGAGCTGTTTTTT. This chain links TRBV7-6 with TRBJ2-2, with 10 bases fitting TRBD2. J gave up 7 bases and V 8 bases, and 7 bases lay outside the gene matches. CDR1 is SGHVS and CDR2 is FNYEAQ in the germline V gene. CDR3 length: 14 amino acids.

This clone was counted only a few times. The genes are TRBV2 and TRBJ1-3, with a possible D match to TRBD1 (5 bases). Trimming took 6 bases from V and 0 from J, leaving 12 bases between them. This CDR3 comprises 15 residues. In germline, CDR1 is SNHLY, CDR2 FYNNEI. In nucleotides, the CDR3 is TGTGCCAGCAGGGGGGGGGTGTTCTCTGGAAACACCATATATTTT. It yields the protein CASRGGVFSGNTIYF. Looking up the rest from reference TRBV2 and TRBJ1-3 gives the full variable domain: EPEVTQTPSHQVTQMGQEVILRCVPISNHLYFYWYRQILGQKVEFLVSFYNNEISEKSEIFDDQFSVERPDGSNFTLKIRSTKLEDSAMYFCASRGGVFSGNTIYFGEGSWLTVV.

The V gene is TRBV29-1, the J gene TRBJ1-1; 10 nucleotides align to TRBD1. The CDR3 totals 14 residues. With 1 base clipped from V and 3 bases from J, the junction kept 2 bases outside the gene matches. Germline V gene sequence: CDR1 SQVTM, CDR2 ANQGSEA. The CDR3 here is CSVEGDRGDTEAFF. The DNA for the CDR3 is TGCAGCGTTGAAGGGGACAGGGGAGACACTGAAGCTTTCTTT.

V and J are TRBV6-1 and TRBJ1-1; the D is unclear. The length of the CDR3 is 11 residues. The V end lost 5 bases, the J end lost 4 bases, and 5 bases lay between the germline ends. In germline, CDR1 is MNHNS, CDR2 SASEGT. CDR3 in amino acids: CASSRGTEAFF. For the CDR3, the DNA is TGTGCCAGCAGTCGTGGCACTGAAGCTTTCTTT.

J is TRBJ1-5 and V is TRBV6-8; no firm D call. The CDR3 is 16 residues long. The V and J ends lost 0 bases and 3 bases respectively, with 12 bases between them. Looked up from germline, CDR1 is MNHGY and CDR2 is SAAAGT. CDR3 loop: CASSYSDSAPNQPQHF. Here the CDR3 DNA reads TGTGCCAGCAGTTACTCTGACTCAGCCCCCAATCAGCCCCAGCATTTT.

The genes are TRBV20-1 and TRBJ1-1; D ambiguous. This CDR3 contains 11 residues. V lost 7 bases and J 1 base, leaving 7 bases between the germline ends. Germline CDR1 reads DFQATT; CDR2 reads SNEGSKA (reference sequence). The CDR3 region has the DNA TGCAGTGTAAATGGGAACACTGAAGCTTTCTTT. Translating it yields CSVNGNTEAFF.

This chain uses TRBV18 with TRBJ1-4, with D perhaps matching TRBD1 (6 bases). The V gene lost 1 base and the J gene lost 6 bases, with 15 bases spanning the gap. Germline V gene lookup returns CDR1 KGHSH and CDR2 LQKENI. This CDR3 is built from 16 residues. The CDR3 DNA reads as TGTGCCAGCTCACCACGACATGGACAGATCGATGAAAAACTGTTTTTT. The encoded protein is CASSPRHGQIDEKLFF.

The rearrangement links TRBV7-2 to TRBJ2-2; D might be TRBD2 (6 bases). Germline CDR1 SGHTA, CDR2 FQGNSA. V dropped 5 bases and J dropped 7 bases, with 14 bases sitting between them. The CDR3 has 14 amino acids. CDR3 loop: CASSRGFVVGELFF. The CDR3, as DNA: TGTGCCAGCAGCCGGGGGTTTGTAGTCGGGGAGCTGTTTTTT.

This chain's CDR3 is CASSTSGGAGSGWNSPLHF. The CDR3 nucleotides are TGTGCCAGCAGCACTAGCGGAGGGGCAGGGTCGGGTTGGAATTCACCCCTCCACTTT. The chain is built from TRBV7-3 and TRBJ1-6; TRBD1 might be the D (5 bases). CDR1 is SGHTA, CDR2 FQGTGA, per germline. Trimming took 5 bases from V and 7 from J, leaving 27 bases between them. The CDR3 contains 19 residues.

The count of this clone is one. The chain carries TRBV7-7 and TRBJ2-3; 10 nucleotides line up with TRBD2. J was trimmed by 1 base and V by 0 bases; bases with no gene match: 7. The CDR3 extends over 18 amino acids. Per the germline V gene, CDR1 is SSHAT and CDR2 is FNYEAQ (reference sequence). The CDR3 sequence: CASSLALRSGGGTDTQYF. CDR3 DNA sequence: TGTGCCAGCAGCTTAGCGCTAAGGAGCGGGGGGGGCACAGATACGCAGTATTTT.

V usage is TRBV2 and J usage is TRBJ2-3; D is undetermined. The CDR3 consists of 11 residues. The V gene lost 6 bases and the J gene lost 4 bases, with 5 bases spanning the gap. Germline CDR1 SNHLY, CDR2 FYNNEI. The chain's CDR3 is CASRQADTQYF. CDR3 nucleotide sequence: TGTGCCAGCAGGCAGGCAGATACGCAGTATTTT.

The V gene is TRBV4-2, the J gene TRBJ1-4, with D unclear. The CDR3 loop spans 15 amino acids. The germline V gene encodes CDR1 LGHNA and CDR2 YNFKEQ. The V and J ends lost 7 bases and 5 bases respectively, with 17 bases between them. The CDR3: CASTPAVNSNEKLFF. The DNA of the CDR3 is TGTGCCAGCACCCCTGCGGTCAATTCGAATGAAAAACTGTTTTTT.

Here the CDR3 DNA reads TGTGCCAGCAGTTTAACCGGGACAGACGAAGCTTTCTTT. Protein product: CASSLTGTDEAFF. V usage is TRBV5-4 and J usage is TRBJ1-1, with 7 bases fitting TRBD1. The CDR3 covers 13 residues. Germline V gene data show CDR1 as SGHNT and CDR2 as YYREEE (reference sequence). V lost 5 bases and J lost 8; bases outside the gene matches: 9. Based on the CDR3 plus reference TRBV5-4 and TRBJ1-1, the full variable domain is ETGVTQSPTHLIKTRGQQVTLRCSSQSGHNTVSWYQQALGQGPQFIFQYYREEENGRGNFPPRFSGLQFPNYSSELNVNALELDDSALYLCASSLTGTDEAFFGQGTRLTVV.

The genes are TRBV19 and TRBJ2-3; D may be TRBD2 (6 bases). CDR1 and CDR2 (germline): LNHDA, SQIVND (reference sequence). This CDR3 contains 14 residues. The V and J ends lost 7 bases and 3 bases respectively, with 14 bases between them. CDR3 nucleotides: TGTGCCAGTAAGGTGGGGGGTAAGACAGATACGCAGTATTTT. Its protein product is CASKVGGKTDTQYF.

This clone turned up a few times. Different DNA sequences within this sample yield the same CDR3. The rearrangement links TRBV29-1 to TRBJ1-1; weak D call: TRBD1 (5 bases). The V gene lost 6 bases and the J gene lost 0 bases, with 11 bases spanning the gap. CDR1 is SQVTM, CDR2 ANQGSEA, per germline. This CDR3 is built from 13 residues. The CDR3 sequence is CSVEGRLNTEAFF. The CDR3 DNA is TGCAGCGTGGAGGGACGGCTGAACACTGAAGCTTTCTTT.

This CDR3 is CASSGEDSGGPQHF. CDR3 in DNA: TGTGCCAGCAGTGGTGAGGACAGTGGGGGGCCCCAGCATTTT. The chain employs TRBV2 and TRBJ1-5; perhaps TRBD1 as D (6 bases). This CDR3 has 14 amino acids. The V and J ends lost 4 bases and 9 bases respectively, with 16 bases between them. Germline CDR1 SNHLY, CDR2 FYNNEI. Full variable domain (remainder filled in from reference TRBV2 and TRBJ1-5): EPEVTQTPSHQVTQMGQEVILRCVPISNHLYFYWYRQILGQKVEFLVSFYNNEISEKSEIFDDQFSVERPDGSNFTLKIRSTKLEDSAMYFCASSGEDSGGPQHFGDGTRLSIL.

The chain uses TRBV9 and TRBJ2-7; possibly TRBD2 for D (5 bases). Trimming took 0 bases from V and 1 from J, leaving 11 bases between them. Germline V CDR1 and CDR2: SGDLS, YYNGEE. This CDR3 has 15 residues. DNA for the CDR3: TGTGCCAGCAGCGTAGAGGTCGGCGGGTCCTACGAGCAGTACTTC. It specifies CASSVEVGGSYEQYF.

This chain joins TRBV5-6 and TRBJ2-5; the D is unclear. The end of the DNA is better explained by TRBJ2-7, so the J call may be wrong. The CDR3 extends over 13 amino acids. CDR1 is SGHDT and CDR2 is YYEEEE in the germline V gene. The CDR3 coding sequence is TGTGCCAGCAGCTTGTATACGATCTACGAGCAGTACTTC. This codes for CASSLYTIYEQYF.

The chain joins TRBV7-2 to TRBJ2-1; 9 bases are shared with TRBD2. Germline V gene sequence: CDR1 SGHTA, CDR2 FQGNSA. Trimming took 4 bases from V and 13 from J; bases not matched to a gene: 11. This CDR3 region has 14 residues. The CDR3 coding sequence is TGTGCCAGCAGCTACGTAATAGCGGGAGATTCACAGTTCTTC. Its translation: CASSYVIAGDSQFF.

This chain connects TRBV2 to TRBJ2-5, with 7 bases lining up with TRBD2. V was pared by 5 bases and J by 5 bases, with 5 bases of the junction left unmatched. The CDR3 loop spans 13 amino acids. Germline assignment: CDR1 SNHLY and CDR2 FYNNEI. The DNA of the CDR3 is TGTGCCAGCAGTTGGGGGGGGGTTGAGACCCAGTACTTC. Translating it yields CASSWGGVETQYF.

The gene calls are TRBV18 and TRBJ2-7; D not certain. V was shortened by 3 bases and J by 3 bases, with 12 bases between the two germline ends. Germline loops: CDR1 KGHSH, CDR2 LQKENI. The CDR3 is 14 residues long. CDR3 bases: TGTGCCAGCTCACCCAGCCCCCAGGTCTACGAGCAGTACGTC. The encoded protein is CASSPSPQVYEQYV.

V usage is TRBV5-4 and J usage is TRBJ2-7; TRBD1 is a possible D gene (6 bases). V was pared by 4 bases and J by 2 bases, with 19 bases between. CDR3 size: 16 residues. Germline CDR1 is SGHNT and CDR2 is YYREEE (reference sequence). CDR3 DNA sequence: TGTGCCAGCAGCCCTGGGCCAGGGGACCTTGCCTACGAGCAGTACTTC. This encodes CASSPGPGDLAYEQYF.

The V and J genes are TRBV5-1 and TRBJ1-2; D is possibly TRBD1 (6 bases). The CDR3 is 14 amino acids. Germline loops: CDR1 SGHRS, CDR2 YFSETQ. V lost 0 bases to trimming and J lost 3 bases, with 9 bases between them. The CDR3 reads CASSLVPGDYGYTF. As DNA, the CDR3 is TGCGCCAGCAGCTTGGTACCAGGGGACTATGGCTACACCTTC.

The chain joins TRBV9 to TRBJ1-1; 10 nucleotides agree with TRBD1. CDR3 length: 16 amino acids. Per the germline V gene, CDR1 is SGDLS and CDR2 is YYNGEE. J was trimmed by 4 bases and V by 2 bases; bases with no gene match: 8. In nucleotides, the CDR3 is TGTGCCAGCAGCGTGGGGGACAGGGGAAGTTTCACTGAAGCTTTCTTT. The encoded protein is CASSVGDRGSFTEAFF.

The J gene is TRBJ2-2, the V gene TRBV28; D gene ambiguous. Germline CDR1 is MDHEN and CDR2 is SYDVKM. V lost 3 bases and J lost 0, with 5 bases in between. This CDR3 spans 14 amino acids. In DNA, the CDR3 is TGTGCCAGCAGTTTGCCGGCGAACACCGGGGAGCTGTTTTTT. Translated, it gives CASSLPANTGELFF.